Here is one T cell receptor beta chain with its context. Its specificity is not known. The sample is drawn from a study of OX40 agonist ivuxolimab in advanced cancers. Study-level information: Participants could have had prior anti-PD-1, anti-PD-L1 or anti-CTLA-4 therapy, and approximately 40% had some. Regarding the study as a whole: No determination was made of the antigen specificity of the expanded peripheral T cells. The study observed clonal expansion of CD4+ and CD8+ blood T cells by week 6 at 0.1 to 3.0 mg/kg. The study found that CD8+ T cells averaged more expanded clones than CD4+.

The CDR3 loop spans 13 amino acids. Germline loops: CDR1 PRHDT, CDR2 FYEKMQ (reference sequence). Trimming took off 1 base at V and 11 bases at J, with 14 bases between the two ends. Assay used: immunoSEQ multiplex PCR; TCRdb lists only in-frame clones, some missing. Of 50,000 or so clones detected, 85% to 95% appear once; the ten largest clones hold 24%. Sample: CD4+ or CD8+ T cells sorted from blood, taken in a trial of the OX40 agonist ivuxolimab. The TCR sequence derives from an adult with an advanced solid tumor such as melanoma, head and neck, liver or kidney cancer. The rearrangement joins TRBV13 to TRBJ1-1, with a possible D match to TRBD1 (6 bases). The CDR3 DNA follows: TGTGCCAGCAGCTTAGCCTCTGAGGGGGAGGCTTTCTTT. It translates to CASSLASEGEAFF.